Each of the 20 T cell receptor beta chains below was sequenced from the same sample in a study of blood T cell repertoires in COVID-19 (dated by TCRdb to the early 2020s). Libraries were constructed by the immunoSEQ multiplex PCR assay. TCRdb took over this immuneACCESS table, retaining in-frame rearrangements with V and J assigned. Such tables are incomplete; in checked studies, under half of the missing clones stem from an unresolved V gene, and the remainder is unexplained. The sample table records roughly 280,000 clones; around 86% of these occur just once. Roughly 2.3% of the sample rests with the top ten. Sequencing was done on a sample of peripheral blood. All receptors derive from a man between 50 and 59 years old with acute or convalescent COVID-19.

The rearrangement uses TRBV5-1 and TRBJ2-2; weak D call: TRBD2 (5 bases). V lost 5 bases and J 0 bases, leaving 17 bases between the germline ends. The CDR3 has 17 residues. The germline V gene encodes CDR1 SGHRS and CDR2 YFSETQ. The CDR3 DNA sequence: TGCGCCAGCAGTCCCCCGGGGAGAGGTTCGAACACCGGGGAGCTGTTTTTT. Amino acid sequence: CASSPPGRGSNTGELFF.

The rearrangement joins TRBV5-1 to TRBJ1-2; 8 nucleotides line up with TRBD1. V was pared by 4 bases and J by 4 bases, with 9 bases of the junction left unmatched. This CDR3 has 15 amino acids. Germline lookup yields CDR1 SGHRS and CDR2 YFSETQ. The CDR3 loop reads CASSPTDRDPYGYTF. The CDR3 nucleotides are TGCGCCAGCAGCCCGACGGACAGGGACCCCTATGGCTACACCTTC.

The V and J genes are TRBV19 and TRBJ1-5; 8 bases match TRBD1. The CDR3 sequence is 15 residues long. Trimming cost V 3 bases and J 5 bases; bases outside gene matches: 6. From germline, CDR1 is LNHDA and CDR2 SQIVND (reference sequence). The CDR3, as DNA: TGTGCCAGTAGTATGGGGGACAGGAACTATCAGCCCCAGCATTTT. Encoded protein: CASSMGDRNYQPQHF.

For this clone: The same CDR3 can be traced to other DNA sequences in this sample. The rearrangement links TRBV3-1 (or the pseudogene TRBV3-2) to TRBJ2-2; D uncertain. The germline V gene encodes CDR1 LGHDT and CDR2 YNNKEL (reference sequence). This CDR3 region has 11 residues. Trimming took off 1 base at V and 8 bases at J, with 2 bases between the two ends. CDR3 region: CASSQAGELFF. DNA for the CDR3: TGTGCCAGCAGCCAAGCAGGGGAGCTGTTTTTT.

CDR3 DNA sequence: TGTGCCAGCAGCTTAGGCCCAAATCAGCCCCAGCATTTT. Encoded protein: CASSLGPNQPQHF. The rearrangement uses TRBV13 and TRBJ1-5; D unresolved. Germline V gene lookup returns CDR1 PRHDT and CDR2 FYEKMQ (reference sequence). With 0 bases removed from V and 4 bases from J, the gap between germline ends came to 4 bases. The CDR3 consists of 13 residues.

V usage is TRBV6-2 or TRBV6-3 and J usage is TRBJ2-1; TRBD2 agrees at 7 bases. CDR3 size: 16 residues. Germline CDR1 reads MNHEY; CDR2 reads SVGEGT. The trim removed 2 bases at V and 0 bases at J, leaving 4 bases unmatched. The CDR3 DNA is TGTGCCAGCAGTTACGGGGTAGCGGGCTCCTACAATGAGCAGTTCTTC. Its protein product is CASSYGVAGSYNEQFF.

The rearrangement joins TRBV2 to TRBJ2-5; the match to TRBD2 covers 11 bases. Germline assignment: CDR1 SNHLY and CDR2 FYNNEI. The ends lost 7 bases at V and 5 bases at J; junction bases unmatched: 0. The CDR3 is made up of 12 amino acids. The CDR3 nucleotides read TGTGCCAGCATAGCGGGGGGGGAGACCCAGTACTTC. Residues: CASIAGGETQYF. Full variable domain (missing parts from reference TRBV2 and TRBJ2-5): EPEVTQTPSHQVTQMGQEVILRCVPISNHLYFYWYRQILGQKVEFLVSFYNNEISEKSEIFDDQFSVERPDGSNFTLKIRSTKLEDSAMYFCASIAGGETQYFGPGTRLLVL.

V gene TRBV6-5 combines with J gene TRBJ2-7, with D possibly matching TRBD1 (5 bases). The CDR3 extends over 13 amino acids. Trimming pared 6 bases from V and 4 bases from J, leaving 13 bases between. CDR1 and CDR2 (germline): MNHEY, SVGAGI. The CDR3 region has the DNA TGTGCCAGCAGAAACCGACAGACGTACGAGCAGTACTTC. Its translation is CASRNRQTYEQYF.

The CDR3, as DNA: TGTGCCAGCAGCTCGCCCACAGGGGTACGGGAGACCCAGTACTTC. The encoded protein is CASSSPTGVRETQYF. The chain links TRBV5-4 to TRBJ2-5; 7 bases map to TRBD1. Germline loops: CDR1 SGHNT, CDR2 YYREEE (reference sequence). With V trimmed by 3 bases and J by 5 bases, 10 bases remained unmatched. This CDR3 is 15 amino acids long.

The rearrangement joins TRBV7-3 to TRBJ2-2, with TRBD1 identical over 8 bases. The CDR3 totals 14 residues. The V and J ends lost 5 bases and 8 bases, in that order; junction bases with no gene match: 7. CDR1 SGHTA and CDR2 FQGTGA come from the germline V gene. This CDR3 is CASSPQGADGELFF. DNA of the CDR3: TGTGCCAGCAGCCCGCAGGGGGCTGATGGGGAGCTGTTTTTT.

This clone was counted only a few times. The rearrangement uses TRBV5-4 and TRBJ1-3; 9 positions agree with TRBD1. The CDR3 runs to 15 residues. V lost 4 bases to trimming and J lost 6 bases; unmatched junction nucleotides: 8. The V gene's germline CDR1 is SGHNT and CDR2 YYREEE (reference sequence). CDR3 coding DNA: TGTGCCAGCAGCCCCGGACAGGGGCTGGAAAACACCATATATTTT. Protein: CASSPGQGLENTIYF.

The chain couples TRBV10-1 to TRBJ2-7; TRBD1 matches at 8 bases. The trim removed 4 bases at V and 2 bases at J, leaving 4 bases unmatched. This CDR3 is built from 14 residues. Looked up from germline, CDR1 is WNHNN and CDR2 is SYGVQD (reference sequence). The CDR3, as DNA: TGCGCCAGCAGTGCTGGACAGGGACCCTACGAGCAGTACTTC. It codes for CASSAGQGPYEQYF.

A single count supports this clone. The J gene is TRBJ2-3, the V gene TRBV14; TRBD2 might be the D (5 bases). This CDR3 has 17 residues. In germline, CDR1 is SGHDN, CDR2 FVKESK. V lost 2 bases to trimming and J lost 1 base, with 16 bases between them. DNA of the CDR3: TGTGCCAGCAGCCAACGCCGGGGTAGTTCCGGCACAGATACGCAGTATTTT. It translates to CASSQRRGSSGTDTQYF.

The gene calls are TRBV11-2 and TRBJ1-5, with 8 bases identical to TRBD1. The germline V gene has CDR1 SGHAT and CDR2 FQNNGV. The V gene end was trimmed by 2 bases and the J gene end by 6 bases; junction bases not matched to a gene: 3. The CDR3 is 14 amino acids. The CDR3 bases are TGTGCCAGCAGCTTATCAGGGGGCGGTCAGCCCCAGCATTTT. Its translation is CASSLSGGGQPQHF.

This chain uses TRBV9 with TRBJ1-1, with D maybe TRBD1 (6 bases). V lost 4 bases, J lost 4 bases, and 14 bases lay in between. Germline CDR1 is SGDLS and CDR2 is YYNGEE. The length of the CDR3 is 14 residues. The CDR3 region has the DNA TGTGCCAGCAGCTTACAGGGAGGGGGCACTGAAGCTTTCTTT. Protein product: CASSLQGGGTEAFF.

DNA of the CDR3: TGTGCCAGCAGTCCCGACAGGGGAGGCAATCAGCCCCAGCATTTT. Its protein product is CASSPDRGGNQPQHF. V usage is TRBV6-5 and J usage is TRBJ1-5; 8 bases match TRBD1. This CDR3 has 15 residues. The J segment lost 2 bases and the V segment lost 5 bases, leaving 5 bases of the junction unmatched. Germline-derived CDR1 and CDR2 are MNHEY and SVGAGI.

The V and J genes are TRBV4-1 and TRBJ2-7; D remains ambiguous. V gave up 1 base and J gave up 4 bases, with 8 bases separating them. Germline V lookup: CDR1 MGHRA, CDR2 YSYEKL. This CDR3 has 13 residues. DNA of the CDR3: TGCGCCAGCAGCCAAGTCCCGGGTTACGAGCAGTACTTC. Translated, it gives CASSQVPGYEQYF.

V and J are TRBV25-1 and TRBJ2-2, with D uncertain. Germline CDR1 MGHDK, CDR2 SYGVNS. The CDR3 runs 11 residues. V was clipped by 7 bases and J by 8 bases, with 8 bases between them. The DNA of the CDR3 is TGTGCCAGCATGAGGTATGGGGAGCTGTTTTTT. This sequence encodes CASMRYGELFF.

Here the CDR3 DNA reads TGTGCCAGCAGTTTAGGGACAGGCCCCTACGAGCAGTACTTC. Its translation is CASSLGTGPYEQYF. The V gene is TRBV27, the J gene TRBJ2-7, with TRBD1 matching 8 bases. The length of the CDR3 is 14 residues. V lost 2 bases and J lost 2; bases outside the gene matches: 2. Germline V gene sequence: CDR1 MNHEY, CDR2 SMNVEV (reference sequence).

The chain carries TRBV27 and TRBJ1-5, with TRBD1 as a possible D gene (6 bases). V was shortened by 6 bases and J by 11 bases, with 17 bases between the two germline ends. CDR3 length: 13 amino acids. The germline V gene has CDR1 MNHEY and CDR2 SMNVEV (reference sequence). The CDR3 sequence is CASRPGHLLSQHF. DNA of the CDR3: TGTGCCAGCAGGCCGGGACACCTCTTGTCCCAGCATTTT.